These 14 T cell receptor beta chains originate from one sample sequenced in a study of blood T cell repertoires in COVID-19. Sequenced by immunoSEQ multiplex PCR; TCRdb stores in-frame clones only, minus some. The sample records 84,000 or so clones, around 90% being singletons. Material for sequencing was peripheral blood. Receptors originate from an older man with acute or convalescent COVID-19.

This sequence joins TRBV7-9 and TRBJ1-1; no definite D call. V lost 3 bases, J lost 7 bases, and 12 bases lay in between. CDR1 SEHNR and CDR2 FQNEAQ come from the germline V gene (reference sequence). The CDR3 has 13 residues. The CDR3, as DNA: TGTGCCAGCAGCTTTATGGGGAGGAATGAAGCTTTCTTT. This sequence encodes CASSFMGRNEAFF.

This chain joins TRBV7-3 and TRBJ1-1; 9 positions match TRBD1. After removal of 5 bases from V and 5 bases from J, the junction contained 9 bases not matched to a gene. The CDR3 extends over 15 amino acids. Germline-derived CDR1 and CDR2 are SGHTA and FQGTGA. Here the CDR3 reads CASSKNRDRETEAFF. The CDR3 nucleotides are TGTGCCAGCAGCAAAAACCGGGACAGGGAAACTGAAGCTTTCTTT.

This chain uses TRBV29-1 with TRBJ1-2; D is possibly TRBD1 (5 bases). Between the trimmed V and J ends, which lost 6 bases and 6 bases, there was a span of 14 bases. The CDR3 spans 12 residues. The germline CDR1 and CDR2 sequences are SQVTM and ANQGSEA. The DNA for the CDR3 is TGCAGCGTGGTACTGCCCAGGGATGGCTACACCTTC. Translated: CSVVLPRDGYTF.

CDR3 protein: CASSERGEYYNEQFF. DNA of the CDR3: TGTGCCAGCAGCGAACGGGGGGAGTACTACAATGAGCAGTTCTTC. The genes are TRBV9 and TRBJ2-1; TRBD2 agrees at 7 bases. Germline CDR1 and CDR2: SGDLS and YYNGEE. The CDR3 has 15 residues. V dropped 3 bases and J dropped 3; count of bases not matched to a gene: 6.

The J gene is TRBJ1-6, the V gene TRBV2, with D unresolved. This CDR3 spans 13 amino acids. V was trimmed by 3 bases and J by 9 bases, leaving 9 bases between them. CDR1 and CDR2 from the germline V gene are SNHLY and FYNNEI. The CDR3 DNA is TGTGCCAGCAGTGATTACGAGGGTTCACCCCTCCACTTT. Translated, it gives CASSDYEGSPLHF.

The chain employs TRBV18 and TRBJ1-5, with D possibly matching TRBD1 (6 bases). This CDR3 contains 18 residues. V lost 2 bases to trimming and J lost 1 base, with 18 bases between them. CDR1 is KGHSH, CDR2 LQKENI, per germline. CDR3 region: CASSPTGSGGGSNQPQHF. CDR3 bases: TGTGCCAGCTCACCAACTGGGAGTGGGGGCGGGAGCAATCAGCCCCAGCATTTT.

V usage is TRBV6-6 and J usage is TRBJ1-1, with 10 bases that match TRBD1. Germline lookup yields CDR1 MNHNY and CDR2 SVGAGI (reference sequence). Trimming cost V 6 bases and J 5 bases; bases outside gene matches: 6. This CDR3 comprises 14 residues. CDR3 coding DNA: TGTGCCAGCAGCCGACAGGGGGCGCTGACTGAAGCTTTCTTT. Residues: CASSRQGALTEAFF.

V and J are TRBV5-1 and TRBJ2-1; a possible D gene is TRBD1 (5 bases). The CDR3 is 15 amino acids. Germline lookup yields CDR1 SGHRS and CDR2 YFSETQ. Trimming removed 4 bases from V and 2 bases from J, with 13 bases in between. DNA of the CDR3: TGCGCCAGCAGCCTTGAGACAGCAACCTACAATGAGCAGTTCTTC. Its protein is CASSLETATYNEQFF.

This clone has just a few counts. V usage is TRBV18 and J usage is TRBJ1-1; the D is unclear. Between the trimmed V and J ends, which lost 6 bases and 3 bases, there was a span of 5 bases. The CDR3 runs 11 residues. Germline lookup yields CDR1 KGHSH and CDR2 LQKENI. The CDR3 loop reads CASSTYTEAFF. DNA for the CDR3: TGTGCCAGCTCTACTTACACTGAAGCTTTCTTT.

V is TRBV7-2 and J is TRBJ1-4; D gene unclear. The ends were cut back, 4 bases at V and 8 bases at J, with 23 bases in the middle. Looked up from germline, CDR1 is SGHTA and CDR2 is FQGNSA. The CDR3 runs 17 residues. CDR3 nucleotides: TGTGCCAGCAGCTCTAAGGTATCTGGGCCATCCGGAGAAAAACTGTTTTTT. Its protein is CASSSKVSGPSGEKLFF. The variable domain in full, completed from reference TRBV7-2 and TRBJ1-4, reads GAGVSQSPSNKVTEKGKDVELRCDPISGHTALYWYRQSLGQGLEFLIYFQGNSAPDKSGLPSDRFSAERTGGSVSTLTIQRTQQEDSAVYLCASSSKVSGPSGEKLFFGSGTQLSVL.

J is TRBJ2-2 and V is TRBV6-5; D may be TRBD1 (5 bases). This CDR3 spans 15 amino acids. The germline V gene encodes CDR1 MNHEY and CDR2 SVGAGI. Trimming removed 6 bases from V and 1 base from J, with 12 bases in between. This CDR3 reads CASRGLDRNTGELFF. Written as DNA, the CDR3 is TGTGCCAGCAGGGGTCTAGACAGGAACACCGGGGAGCTGTTTTTT.

This chain connects TRBV24-1 to TRBJ2-2; D is possibly TRBD2 (6 bases). The CDR3 covers 17 residues. V was pared by 2 bases and J by 6 bases, with 18 bases between. Per germline, CDR1 KGHDR and CDR2 SFDVKD. The chain's CDR3 is CATSDSIAGRGAGELFF. The CDR3 DNA reads TGTGCCACCAGTGATTCCATTGCCGGGCGGGGAGCCGGGGAGCTGTTTTTT.

J is TRBJ1-2 and V is TRBV5-1; 9 positions match TRBD1. CDR3 size: 16 residues. V lost 0 bases and J lost 2; bases outside the gene matches: 5. Germline V gives CDR1 SGHRS, CDR2 YFSETQ. The CDR3 protein is CASSLGSGQGNYGYTF. The CDR3, as DNA: TGCGCCAGCAGCTTGGGGTCGGGACAGGGAAACTATGGCTACACCTTC.

The rearrangement uses TRBV5-1 and TRBJ2-5; 7 bases map to TRBD1. The CDR3 is 14 residues long. V trimming: 4 bases; J trimming: 1 base; junction bases outside the gene matches: 4. CDR1 SGHRS and CDR2 YFSETQ come from the germline V gene. The CDR3 here is CASSPGTAQETQYF. DNA of the CDR3: TGCGCCAGCAGCCCGGGGACAGCCCAAGAGACCCAGTACTTC.